This TCR beta chain was recorded in a study of long-term antiretroviral therapy in people with HIV (dated by TCRdb to about 2022). Turning to the overall study: The earliest samples were collected approximately a decade before the 2015 WHO recommendation for immediate ART, a period when ART was typically delayed until CD4 counts fell. A retrospective serial study tested whether ART initiation and durable HIV suppression were associated with changes in peripheral blood TRB repertoire composition and diversity. From some 27 adults with confirmed HIV infection, the cohort provided fewer than 200 cryopreserved PBMC samples, gathered serially across a mean of roughly 6 years (range 1-12). Of the 30 participants with HIV, some 12 were female. No cross-contamination during QIAcube processing was shown when test extractions of a monoclonal T-cell line were performed alongside fewer than 35 polyclonal samples. What the authors observed across the whole study: Because pre-ART samples had limited cell numbers, profiling was done on unsorted PBMC rather than on sorted CD4+ and CD8+ T cells. CDR3 length ranges in HIV repertoires were narrower than in controls, and network structure suggested an antigen-experienced repertoire with only a slight naive shift after ART. Inferences about post-ART repertoire changes are limited because no data were available on ART adherence, viral resistance or therapy changes. The samples were dated from about 2004 to 2018, and the ART regimens that were used may be less effective than current ART regimens. A significant increase in TRB diversity was found to be associated with ART initiation, although TRB diversity was observed to remain significantly below that of transplant donor controls even after long-term ART. The repertoire was dominated across all time points by expanded TRB clones identified before ART initiation, although this dominance was seen to fluctuate and to decrease in many PLHIV after ART. Owing to limited PBMC availability, only the TCR beta chain was sequenced, without alpha chain pairing.

About this clone: This clone's antigen is unknown. Within one base of it there is no much larger clone, and no base qualities were kept.

Inclusion was restricted to participants for whom at least one PBMC sample before ART initiation and at least two post-ART samples were available. Treatment was received in the United States of America by all participants with HIV. Before DNA extraction, cryopreserved samples of roughly 0.9-11 million PBMC were thawed and then washed. At the time of the earliest PBMC sample for each participant with HIV, ages ranged from roughly 23 to 60 years. Each participant contributed PBMC samples from 1-4 timepoints before ART initiation and 2-8 timepoints after ART initiation, with a median of 7 samples. For every participant, serial HIV viral load, CD4+ T-cell count, ART history and demographic data were obtained. Genomic DNA was extracted from unsorted PBMC with a Qiagen kit on a QIAcube, with processing performed in batches of 12 samples. The immunoSEQ hsTCRB v3.0 assay was used at survey level resolution to sequence the TRB variable region. A depth of roughly 35,000-50,000 T-cell genomes per sample was targeted for TRB sequencing. Pooled TRB libraries were sequenced on an Illumina MiSeq with a v3 150-cycle kit. The source study handled its data this way. Repertoire analysis was performed in R inside a reproducible Nextflow workflow that covered QC, data transformation and analysis. LymphoSeq2, an R package for exploring AIRR-Seq data, was used to implement custom analyses. A handful of samples that produced fewer than 5000 total TRB sequences were removed, so fewer than 200 HIV repertoires were analyzed. Among the 180 to 200 HIV repertoires that were kept, roughly 58 were collected before ART initiation and 120 to 140 were collected after ART initiation. Repertoires were downsampled to 5000 TRB nucleotide sequences, with summary statistics averaged over 100 downsampling iterations. The analysis kept only TRB sequences whose CDR3 regions were at least seven amino acids long. Diversity was measured with a Shannon entropy-derived clonality score and the Gini coefficient. Repertoire networks linked the top 5000 CDR3 amino acid sequences whenever two sequences differed by an edit distance of one. GLIPH2 predicted antigen specificity groups and MHC restriction for TRB CDR3 amino acid sequences. Known CMV, EBV, HIV or tissue antigen associations were flagged by matching CDR3 amino acid sequences against VDJdb and McPAS-TCR. Pre-ART, post-ART and control groups were compared with Wilcoxon signed-rank tests and Holm-Bonferroni correction. The immuneACCESS repertoire file appears here via TCRdb, limited to in-frame rearrangements. These files lack a portion of the clones; in checked studies, under half of the deficit traces to unresolved V genes, and the cause of the others is not known. V and J calls plus clone size are reproduced from that table; the DNA served to infer D and trimming. This sample comprises 40,000 or so clones, around four fifths of them detected only once. The ten largest make up approximately 6.2% of the sample.

At the junction V is shortened by 4 bases and J by 0 bases, with 19 bases in between. Including cysteine and phenylalanine, the CDR3 has 17 amino acids. The read is trimmed to its CDR3 DNA, 51 bases read in frame from base 1. Based on the germline V gene (reference sequence), the CDR1 and CDR2 sequences are LNHDA and SQIVND. Here the chain combines TRBV19 and TRBJ2-7; the D call is possibly TRBD1 or TRBD2, each sharing 6 bases. The receptor was isolated from a man aged 18 to 30 with HIV. The material was unsorted PBMCs, obtained 1 year after starting antiretroviral therapy. The DNA reads TGTGCCAGTAGTACCGGCCCGGGGGCTGGGAGCTCCTACGAGCAGTACTTC. Its protein is CASSTGPGAGSSYEQYF. This CDR3, with the reference TRBV19 and TRBJ2-7 proteins standing in past its ends, gives the full variable domain DGGITQSPKYLFRKEGQNVTLSCEQNLNHDAMYWYRQDPGQGLRLIYYSQIVNDFQKGDIAEGYSVSREKKESFPLTVTSAQKNPTAFYLCASSTGPGAGSSYEQYFGPGTRLTVT.